The rows below give T cell receptor beta chains drawn from one sample of a study of cytomegalovirus exposure and HLA in healthy donors. Profiled with immunoSEQ multiplex PCR; TCRdb holds only in-frame clones, not every one. The data show around 130,000 clones, approximately 84% seen once. Sequencing input: PBMCs. The source is a woman aged 18-35 years in good health and CMV-seronegative. The CDR3 runs from the conserved cysteine through the conserved F or W. A D gene is named only where the DNA matches it firmly. Clone size, where shown, is once, few, many, or a class for clones that have expanded.

clone size	V gene	J gene	D gene	CDR3 DNA	CDR3 protein
once	TRBV7-9	TRBJ1-1	-	TGTGCCAGCAGCTTAAGGAACAGGGAAACTGAAGCTTTCTTT	CASSLRNRETEAFF
few	TRBV30	TRBJ2-3	TRBD2	TGTGCCTGGAGTGCAAACCCCGGGACTAGGGGGAGTCCTTATACGCAGTATTTT	CAWSANPGTRGSPYTQYF
-	TRBV7-9	TRBJ1-2	TRBD1	TGTGCCAGCAGCCCCCGGGACAGAAACTATGGCTACACCTTC	CASSPRDRNYGYTF
-	TRBV5-1	TRBJ2-5	-	TGCGCCAGCAGCGCAGAAGAGACCCAGTACTTC	CASSAEETQYF
-	TRBV29-1	TRBJ1-2	-	TGCAGCGTTGATCCAAGCTATGGTTACACCTTC	CSVDPSYGYTF
-	TRBV5-6	TRBJ1-2	TRBD1	TGTGCCAGCAGCTTGAGGGGGACAGTTGGATTCACCTTC	CASSLRGTVGFTF
-	TRBV19	TRBJ1-1	TRBD1	TGTGCCAGTAGTATTACAGGGGAGAGCACTGAAGCTTTCTTT	CASSITGESTEAFF
-	TRBV5-6	TRBJ2-1	-	TGTGCCAGCAGCGAGTACTACGGCAATGAGCAGTTCTTC	CASSEYYGNEQFF
few	TRBV15	TRBJ2-3	-	TGTGCCACCAGCAGAGCCAGGGGAGGGCCCGAGGGAGATACGCAGTATTTT	CATSRARGGPEGDTQYF
-	TRBV27	TRBJ2-2	-	TGTGCCAGCAGTTTATTAGGGGAAGCTACCGGGGAGCTGTTTTTT	CASSLLGEATGELFF
-	TRBV5-1	TRBJ1-1	TRBD1	TGCGCCAGCAGTAGTACTGGGGGACAGACTAACACTGAAGCTTTCTTT	CASSSTGGQTNTEAFF
-	TRBV9	TRBJ2-3	TRBD2	TGTGCCAGCAGCGTAGCTTCCCTAGCGGGAGTTGACACGCAGTATTTT	CASSVASLAGVDTQYF
-	TRBV11-3	TRBJ2-1	TRBD2	TGTGCCAGCAGCTCCGGGCTAGCGGGAGATGAGCAGTTCTTC	CASSSGLAGDEQFF
-	TRBV4-1	TRBJ2-7	TRBD1	TGCGCCAGCAGCCAGGGACAGGGGGGGAGACTCTCGTACGAGCAGTACTTC	CASSQGQGGRLSYEQYF
once	TRBV18	TRBJ2-3	TRBD2	TGTGCCAGCTCACCAAGAGCGGGAGGCACAGATACGCAGTATTTT	CASSPRAGGTDTQYF
-	TRBV30	TRBJ1-3	-	TGTGCCTGGCGGGGGGACGGGGGAAACACCATATATTTT	CAWRGDGGNTIYF
-	TRBV28	TRBJ2-7	-	TGTGCCAGCAGTTTGACCGACATCCACGAGCAGTACTTC	CASSLTDIHEQYF
few	TRBV2	TRBJ1-5	TRBD1	TGTGCCAGCAGTGAAATTAGGGGGCTTACACAGCCCCAGCATTTT	CASSEIRGLTQPQHF
-	TRBV2	TRBJ1-5	-	TGTGCCAGCAGTGAAGCGCTGGGCAGCTCCAATCAGCCCCAGCATTTT	CASSEALGSSNQPQHF
-	TRBV7-8	TRBJ1-5	-	TGTGCCAGCAGCTCCCAGGGAGGGGCGCTAAATCAGCCCCAGCATTTT	CASSSQGGALNQPQHF
-	TRBV5-6	TRBJ1-2	-	TGTGCCAGCAGCTTGGCTGGCACCAACTATGGCTACACCTTC	CASSLAGTNYGYTF
once	TRBV29-1	TRBJ2-1	-	TGCAGCGGCACCCAGGGGAGCTCCTACAATGAGCAGTTCTTC	CSGTQGSSYNEQFF
once	TRBV30	TRBJ1-2	-	TGTGCCTGGGCACCCCCAGAGGGTCGGTATGGCTACACCTTC	CAWAPPEGRYGYTF
-	TRBV4-2	TRBJ2-2	-	TGTGCCAGCAGCCAGGCGGGCCTAGCGTCCGGGGAGCTGTTTTTT	CASSQAGLASGELFF
-	TRBV5-4	TRBJ2-2	TRBD2	TGTGCCAGCAGCCCTCGGACTAGCGGATTCACCGGGGAGCTGTTTTTT	CASSPRTSGFTGELFF
once	TRBV29-1	TRBJ1-1	-	TGCAGCGTTGTTTCCGCAGAATATAACACTGAAGCTTTCTTT	CSVVSAEYNTEAFF
-	TRBV10-3	TRBJ1-1	-	TGTGCCATCAGTGAGTCGGACAGAAGCACTGAAGCTTTCTTT	CAISESDRSTEAFF
once	TRBV30	TRBJ2-7	-	TGTGCCTGGAGTCCTTGGGGGGACGAGCAGTACTTC	CAWSPWGDEQYF
-	TRBV5-4	TRBJ2-5	-	TGTGCCAGCAACCCACAGGGCGGAGAAGAGACCCAGTACTTC	CASNPQGGEETQYF
-	TRBV7-9	TRBJ1-1	-	TGTGCCAGCTCCCCTGTTGACAGGAACACTGAAGCTTTCTTT	CASSPVDRNTEAFF
-	TRBV19	TRBJ1-2	TRBD1	TGTGCCAGTAGTATTGGGACAGGGTACTATGGCTACACCTTC	CASSIGTGYYGYTF
-	TRBV9	TRBJ1-3	TRBD1	TGTGCCAGCAGCGTAGAAGGGACAGGGATCGGAAACACCATATATTTT	CASSVEGTGIGNTIYF
-	TRBV11-2	TRBJ1-2	TRBD1	TGTGCCAGCAGCCAGCCGGGACAGGCCTCCTATGGCTACACCTTC	CASSQPGQASYGYTF
-	TRBV6-5	TRBJ2-7	-	TGTGCCAGCAGCCCGGGAGCCTCCTACGAGCAGTACTTC	CASSPGASYEQYF
-	TRBV5-6	TRBJ1-5	-	TGTGCCAGCAGCTTGTTCAGGGATAGCAATCAGCCCCAGCATTTT	CASSLFRDSNQPQHF
-	TRBV10-3	TRBJ1-1	-	TGTGCCATCAGTGTTCCCCTCGGTTTCATGAACACTGAAGCTTTCTTT	CAISVPLGFMNTEAFF
-	TRBV7-9	TRBJ2-5	TRBD1	TGTGCCAGCAGCTTCGGGACAGGGGGCGACGAAGAGACCCAGTACTTC	CASSFGTGGDEETQYF
-	TRBV19	TRBJ1-2	-	TGTGCCAGTAGTTTGGGCTGGGGCGGACATATGGGCTACACCTTC	CASSLGWGGHMGYTF
-	TRBV19	TRBJ2-1	TRBD2	TGTGCCAGTTCGTTGACTAGCGGCTACAATGAGCAGTTCTTC	CASSLTSGYNEQFF
-	TRBV9	TRBJ1-1	-	TGTGCCAGCAGCGTAGATATTGGGGGCGCGTACACTGAAGCTTTCTTT	CASSVDIGGAYTEAFF
-	TRBV27	TRBJ1-1	-	TGTGCCAGCAGTTTATCTATAGGGGTGGAGAGTACTGAAGCTTTCTTT	CASSLSIGVESTEAFF
-	TRBV15	TRBJ2-1	-	TGTGCCACCAGCAGTCTAGGGGATGAGCAGTTCTTC	CATSSLGDEQFF
-	TRBV7-2	TRBJ2-1	TRBD1	TGTGCCAGCGTCATTCAGGGCCCAGGGGGCGCGTTAAATGAGCAGTTCTTC	CASVIQGPGGALNEQFF
-	TRBV4-1	TRBJ2-5	TRBD2	TGCGCCAGCAGCCCCTTGGGGGGGGAGACCCAGTACTTC	CASSPLGGETQYF
-	TRBV28	TRBJ1-1	TRBD1	TGTGCCAGCAGAAGACAGGGGTCGTGGACTGAAGCTTTCTTT	CASRRQGSWTEAFF
-	TRBV18	TRBJ2-5	TRBD1	TGTGCCAGCTCACCTGGGACAGGGCGGGAGACCCAGTACTTC	CASSPGTGRETQYF
-	TRBV10-1	TRBJ2-2	-	TGCGCCAGCAGTACCCAGTTAAACACCGGGGAGCTGTTTTTT	CASSTQLNTGELFF
-	TRBV10-1	TRBJ1-1	TRBD1	TGCGCCAGCAACTCCGGGACAGGGAACACTGAAGCTTTCTTT	CASNSGTGNTEAFF